This TCR beta chain stems from a study of STAT5B mutations in CD4+ large granular lymphocyte leukemia. Notes on the study in general: Patient CD4-sorted repertoires stayed more clonal than healthy ones after leukemic-clone removal. The CD4+ versus CD8+ T-LGLL clonality difference may reflect limited sample size. Main leukemic clonotypes were patient-specific, but roughly 26% appeared at low frequency elsewhere.

Trimming removed 7 bases at V and 0 bases at J, with 4 bases between. CDR1 and CDR2 from the germline V gene are MNHNY and SVGAGI (reference sequence). CDR3 length: 12 residues. This clone has more than one count but fewer than ten. Its specificity is not known. Original analysis: Lowest detectable productive clonotype frequency was 2.59 x 10-5. Using immunoSEQ multiplex PCR, the repertoire was profiled, and TCRdb retains in-frame clones only, with some absent. The V and J calls and clone size come from that table; D and trimming were worked out from the DNA. The sample includes about 32,000 clones, about 81% of them seen just once.

This TCR came from a human donor in good health. Sequencing was performed on CD4+ T cells from blood buffy coats. The genes are TRBV6-6 and TRBJ1-5, with D hard to call. DNA of the CDR3: TGTGCCAGCAACCTTAGCAATCAGCCCCAGCATTTT. It encodes CASNLSNQPQHF.